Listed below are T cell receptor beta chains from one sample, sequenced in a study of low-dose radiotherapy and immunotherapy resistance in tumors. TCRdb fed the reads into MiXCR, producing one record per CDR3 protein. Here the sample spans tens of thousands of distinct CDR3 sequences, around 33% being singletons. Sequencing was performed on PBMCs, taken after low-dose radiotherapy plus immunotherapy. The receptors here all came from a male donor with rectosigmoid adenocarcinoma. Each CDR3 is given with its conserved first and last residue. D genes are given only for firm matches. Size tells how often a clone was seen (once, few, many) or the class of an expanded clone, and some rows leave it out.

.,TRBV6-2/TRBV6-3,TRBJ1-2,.,CASNVGERYYCYTF,TGTGCCAGCAATGTCGGGGAGCGATACTATTGCTACACCTTC
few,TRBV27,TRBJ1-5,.,CASSLAGGNQPQHF,TGTGCCAGCAGTTTGGCAGGGGGCAATCAGCCCCAGCATTTT
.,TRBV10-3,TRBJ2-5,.,CAISDRGSGTQYF,TGTGCCATCAGTGACCGGGGGTCGGGGACCCAGTACTTC
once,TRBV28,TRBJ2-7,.,CASRGSGYFSSYEQYF,TGTGCCAGCAGGGGGAGCGGATACTTTAGCTCCTACGAGCAGTACTTC
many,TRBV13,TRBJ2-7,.,CASSSGTSYEQYF,TGTGCCAGCAGTTCTGGGACTTCCTACGAGCAGTACTTC
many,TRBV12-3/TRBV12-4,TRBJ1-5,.,CASSALGQPQHF,TGTGCCAGCAGTGCCCTTGGGCAGCCCCAGCATTTT
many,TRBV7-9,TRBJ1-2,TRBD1,CASSLRQGIGYTF,TGTGCCAGCAGCTTAAGACAGGGGATCGGCTACACCTTC
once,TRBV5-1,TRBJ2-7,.,CASSSGTESYEQYF,TGCGCCAGCAGCTCCGGGACGGAATCCTACGAGCAGTACTTC
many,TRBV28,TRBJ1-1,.,CASLQRGEAFF,TGTGCCAGCCTCCAGCGAGGGGAAGCTTTCTTT
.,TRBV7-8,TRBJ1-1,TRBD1,CASSPNRGDTEAFF,TGTGCCAGCAGCCCTAACAGGGGAGACACTGAAGCTTTCTTT
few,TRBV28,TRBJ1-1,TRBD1,CASTGQGQFTEAFF,TGTGCCAGCACCGGACAGGGTCAGTTCACTGAAGCTTTCTTT
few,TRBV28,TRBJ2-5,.,CASSQLGGNQETQYF,TGTGCCAGCAGCCAACTAGGGGGAAACCAAGAGACCCAGTACTTC
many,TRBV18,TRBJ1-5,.,CASSQRGESQNQPQHF,TGTGCCAGCTCCCAAAGAGGGGAAAGTCAAAATCAGCCCCAGCATTTT
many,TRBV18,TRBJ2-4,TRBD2,CASSPSGAASGISLAKNIQYF,TGTGCCAGCTCACCGTCGGGGGCGGCTAGCGGGATCTCACTAGCCAAAAACATTCAGTACTTC